This section outlines one TCR beta chain sequence together with its context. These data originate in a study of Graves' ophthalmopathy and Graves' hyperthyroidism. The germline V gene encodes CDR1 MNHEY and CDR2 SMNVEV (reference sequence). The ends were cut back, 4 bases at V and 6 bases at J, with 15 bases in the middle. CDR3 length equals 14 residues. Amplification from RNA transcripts yielded the TCR beta CDR3 regions. The first round was an RT-PCR with HTBI primers, and the second round was a multiplex PCR. Via MiXCR, TCRdb re-called the multiplex PCR reads, giving one row per CDR3 protein. The data contain roughly 230,000 distinct CDR3 sequences, about 22% of them singletons.

This chain connects TRBV27 to TRBJ1-1; D remains ambiguous. This clonotype was sampled from a woman aged 45 to 65 with Graves' ophthalmopathy. Input material: peripheral blood. CDR3 in amino acids: CASSSLVRTPEAFF. The CDR3 DNA reads TGTGCCAGCAGTTCATTGGTCCGGACGCCTGAAGCTTTCTTT.